This TCR beta chain was retrieved from a study of Graves' ophthalmopathy and Graves' hyperthyroidism. Study results and limitations: The authors also found most expanded thyroid clonotypes above 0.001 frequency in blood.

Transcripts of RNA were the source for amplifying TCR beta CDR3 regions. First-round RT-PCR with HTBI primers preceded a second-round multiplex PCR. TCRdb passed the multiplex PCR reads through MiXCR, listing each CDR3 protein once. The sample shows hundreds of thousands of distinct CDR3 sequences, 45% to 55% of them seen only once. Trimming at V came to 2 bases and at J to 2 bases, leaving 7 bases not matched to a gene. Germline CDR1 and CDR2: SGHKS and YYEKEE (reference sequence). This CDR3 is 15 amino acids long. This clonotype appeared a few times. Its antigen is still unknown. The chain couples TRBV5-5 to TRBJ2-7, with TRBD1 matching 7 bases. The sample was peripheral blood. This receptor was taken from an adult man with Graves' ophthalmopathy. Here the CDR3 reads CASSFGDSRTYEQYF. Written as DNA, the CDR3 is TGTGCCAGCAGCTTCGGGGACAGTCGCACCTACGAGCAGTACTTC.